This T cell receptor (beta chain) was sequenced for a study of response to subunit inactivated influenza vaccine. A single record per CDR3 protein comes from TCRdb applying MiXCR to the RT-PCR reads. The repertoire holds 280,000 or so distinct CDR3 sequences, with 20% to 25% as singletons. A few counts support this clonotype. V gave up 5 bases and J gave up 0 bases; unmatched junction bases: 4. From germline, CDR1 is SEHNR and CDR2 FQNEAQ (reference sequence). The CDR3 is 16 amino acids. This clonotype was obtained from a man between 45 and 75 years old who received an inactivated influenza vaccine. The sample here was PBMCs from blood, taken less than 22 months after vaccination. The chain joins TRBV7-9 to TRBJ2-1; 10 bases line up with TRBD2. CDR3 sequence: CASSHGLAVSYNEQFF. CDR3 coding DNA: TGTGCCAGCAGCCACGGACTAGCGGTCTCCTACAATGAGCAGTTCTTC.